This TCR beta chain was recorded in a study of blood T cell repertoires in COVID-19. At the level of the study: Sites across the United States, Italy and Spain contributed samples from acute and convalescent COVID-19. From T cells, B-cell-depleted T cells, or PBMCs came the material, which was cDNA or gDNA.

CDR3 length equals 18 residues. Authors' processing steps: Estimation of nucleated cell counts relied on the amplification of reference gene primers. Assay used: immunoSEQ multiplex PCR; TCRdb lists only in-frame clones, some missing. D and trimming come from the DNA, and the V and J calls and clone size come from that table. Seen here are some 83,000 clones, 65% to 85% observed once, and the top ten hold 3.5%. The chain uses TRBV21-1 and TRBJ2-7; TRBD2 is taken as the D call from the table, unchecked against the DNA. TRBV21-1 is a listed pseudogene. Sequenced: peripheral blood. This receptor was obtained from a man aged 45-65 years with acute or convalescent COVID-19. CDR3 DNA sequence: TGTGCCAGCAGCAAAAAAGGGGAAGGCGGGAGGGTACCCTACGAGCAGTACTTC. Its protein is CASSKKGEGGRVPYEQYF.